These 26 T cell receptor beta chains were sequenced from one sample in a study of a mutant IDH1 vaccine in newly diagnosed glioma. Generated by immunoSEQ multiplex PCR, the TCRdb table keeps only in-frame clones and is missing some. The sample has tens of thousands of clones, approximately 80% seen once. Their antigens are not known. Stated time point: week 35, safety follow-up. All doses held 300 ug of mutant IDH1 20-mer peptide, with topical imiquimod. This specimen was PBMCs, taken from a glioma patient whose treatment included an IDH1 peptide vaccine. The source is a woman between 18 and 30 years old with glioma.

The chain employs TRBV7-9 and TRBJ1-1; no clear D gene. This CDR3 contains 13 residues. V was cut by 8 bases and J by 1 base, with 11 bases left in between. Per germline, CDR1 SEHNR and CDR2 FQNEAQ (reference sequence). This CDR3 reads CASGRLANTEAFF. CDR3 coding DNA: TGTGCCAGCGGAAGACTGGCGAACACTGAAGCTTTCTTT.

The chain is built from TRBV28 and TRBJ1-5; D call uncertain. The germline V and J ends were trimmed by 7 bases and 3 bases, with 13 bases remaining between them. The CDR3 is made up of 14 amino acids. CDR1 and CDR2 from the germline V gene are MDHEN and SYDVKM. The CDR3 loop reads CASTDPGSNQPQHF. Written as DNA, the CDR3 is TGTGCCAGCACGGATCCGGGGTCCAATCAGCCCCAGCATTTT.

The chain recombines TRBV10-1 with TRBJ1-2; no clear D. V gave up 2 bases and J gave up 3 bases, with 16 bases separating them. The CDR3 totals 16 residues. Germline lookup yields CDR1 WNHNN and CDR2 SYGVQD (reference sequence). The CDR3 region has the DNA TGCGCCAGCAGTGAGCGGGCTCTCCCTCACCACTATGGCTACACCTTC. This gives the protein CASSERALPHHYGYTF.

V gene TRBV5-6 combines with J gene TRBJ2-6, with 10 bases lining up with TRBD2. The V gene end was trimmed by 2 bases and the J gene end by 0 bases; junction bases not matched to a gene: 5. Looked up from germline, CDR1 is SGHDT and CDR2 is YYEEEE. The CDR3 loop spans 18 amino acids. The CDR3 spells CASSFGLAEVSGANVLTF. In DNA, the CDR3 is TGTGCCAGCAGCTTCGGACTAGCGGAAGTCTCTGGGGCCAACGTCCTGACTTTC.

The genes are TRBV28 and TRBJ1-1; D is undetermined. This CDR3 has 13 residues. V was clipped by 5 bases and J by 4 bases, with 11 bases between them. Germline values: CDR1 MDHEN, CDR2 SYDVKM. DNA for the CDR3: TGTGCCAGCAGTCTACCCGGCACCACTGAAGCTTTCTTT. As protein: CASSLPGTTEAFF.

The CDR3 sequence is CASSLEGLAGTDTQYF. Written as DNA, the CDR3 is TGCGCCAGCAGCTTGGAGGGACTAGCGGGGACAGATACGCAGTATTTT. The genes are TRBV5-1 and TRBJ2-3; TRBD2 matches at 13 bases. J was trimmed by 3 bases and V by 0 bases; bases with no gene match: 1. This CDR3 comprises 16 residues. Germline V CDR1 and CDR2: SGHRS, YFSETQ. Full variable domain (missing parts from reference TRBV5-1 and TRBJ2-3): KAGVTQTPRYLIKTRGQQVTLSCSPISGHRSVSWYQQTPGQGLQFLFEYFSETQRNKGNFPGRFSGRQFSNSRSEMNVSTLELGDSALYLCASSLEGLAGTDTQYFGPGTRLTVL.

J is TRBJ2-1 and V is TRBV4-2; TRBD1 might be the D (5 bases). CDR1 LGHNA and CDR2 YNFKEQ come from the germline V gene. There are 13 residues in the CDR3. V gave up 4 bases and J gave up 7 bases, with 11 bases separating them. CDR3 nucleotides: TGTGCCAGCAGCCCCCCTGGGGCGAATGAGCAGTTCTTC. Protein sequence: CASSPPGANEQFF.

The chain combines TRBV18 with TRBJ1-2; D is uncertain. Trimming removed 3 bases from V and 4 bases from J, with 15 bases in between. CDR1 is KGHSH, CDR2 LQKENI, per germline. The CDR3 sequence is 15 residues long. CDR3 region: CASSPVTPAGYGYTF. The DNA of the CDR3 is TGTGCCAGCTCACCGGTGACCCCGGCAGGCTATGGCTACACCTTC.

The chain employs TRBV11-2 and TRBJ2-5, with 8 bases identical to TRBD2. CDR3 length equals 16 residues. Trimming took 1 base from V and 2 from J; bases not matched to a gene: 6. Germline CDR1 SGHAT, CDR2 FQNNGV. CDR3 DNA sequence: TGTGCCAGCAGCTTAGGGGCGGGAGGCTTTCAAGAGACCCAGTACTTC. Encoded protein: CASSLGAGGFQETQYF.

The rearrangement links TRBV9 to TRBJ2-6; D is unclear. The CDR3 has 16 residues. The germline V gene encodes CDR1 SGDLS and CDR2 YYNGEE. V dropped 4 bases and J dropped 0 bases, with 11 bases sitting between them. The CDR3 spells CASSLTHSSGANVLTF. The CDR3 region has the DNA TGTGCCAGCAGCCTGACCCATTCCTCTGGGGCCAACGTCCTGACTTTC.

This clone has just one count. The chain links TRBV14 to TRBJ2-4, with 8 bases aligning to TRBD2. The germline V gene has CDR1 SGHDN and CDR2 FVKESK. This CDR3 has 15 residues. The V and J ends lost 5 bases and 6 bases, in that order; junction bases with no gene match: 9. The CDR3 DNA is TGTGCCAGCAGCGCTGCAGACCTAGCGGGAAACATTCAGTACTTC. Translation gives CASSAADLAGNIQYF.

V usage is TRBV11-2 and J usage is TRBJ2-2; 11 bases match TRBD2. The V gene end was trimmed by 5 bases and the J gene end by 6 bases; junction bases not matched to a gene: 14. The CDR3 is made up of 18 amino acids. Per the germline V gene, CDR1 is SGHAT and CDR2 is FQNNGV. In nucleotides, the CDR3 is TGTGCCAGCAGCCCGCCGCTCGCTAGCGGGAGGCGACCCGGGGAGCTGTTTTTT. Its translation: CASSPPLASGRRPGELFF. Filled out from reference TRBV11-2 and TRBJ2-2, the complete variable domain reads EAGVAQSPRYKIIEKRQSVAFWCNPISGHATLYWYQQILGQGPKLLIQFQNNGVVDDSQLPKDRFSAERLKGVDSTLKIQPAKLEDSAVYLCASSPPLASGRRPGELFFGEGSRLTVL.

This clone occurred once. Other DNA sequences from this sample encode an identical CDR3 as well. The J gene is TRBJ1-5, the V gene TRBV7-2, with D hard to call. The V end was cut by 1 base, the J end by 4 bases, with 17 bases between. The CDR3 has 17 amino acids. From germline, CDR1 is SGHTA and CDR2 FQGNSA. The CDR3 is CASSLVPGGLGNQPQHF. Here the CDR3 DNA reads TGTGCCAGCAGCTTAGTCCCGGGCGGGCTTGGTAATCAGCCCCAGCATTTT.

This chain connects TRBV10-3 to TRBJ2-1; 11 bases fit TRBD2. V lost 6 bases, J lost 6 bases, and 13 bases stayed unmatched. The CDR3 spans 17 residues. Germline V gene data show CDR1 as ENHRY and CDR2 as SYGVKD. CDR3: CAISGAKTSGASNEQFF. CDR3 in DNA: TGTGCCATCAGCGGGGCCAAGACTAGCGGGGCTTCCAATGAGCAGTTCTTC.

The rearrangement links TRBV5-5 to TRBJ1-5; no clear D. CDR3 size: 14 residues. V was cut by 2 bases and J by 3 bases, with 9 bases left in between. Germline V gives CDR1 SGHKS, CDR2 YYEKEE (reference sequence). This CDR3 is CASSLRVDNQPQHF. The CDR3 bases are TGTGCCAGCAGCTTAAGGGTGGACAATCAGCCCCAGCATTTT.

CDR3 in amino acids: CASIRDSIGSGYTF. Written as DNA, the CDR3 is TGTGCCAGTATTCGGGACTCTATCGGGAGTGGCTACACCTTC. The gene calls are TRBV2 and TRBJ1-2, with D maybe TRBD1 (5 bases). The CDR3 totals 14 residues. From germline, CDR1 is SNHLY and CDR2 FYNNEI. V lost 9 bases, J lost 7 bases, and 21 bases lay in between. The full variable domain, in which reference TRBV2 and TRBJ1-2 provide the parts outside the CDR3, is EPEVTQTPSHQVTQMGQEVILRCVPISNHLYFYWYRQILGQKVEFLVSFYNNEISEKSEIFDDQFSVERPDGSNFTLKIRSTKLEDSAMYFCASIRDSIGSGYTFGSGTRLTVV.

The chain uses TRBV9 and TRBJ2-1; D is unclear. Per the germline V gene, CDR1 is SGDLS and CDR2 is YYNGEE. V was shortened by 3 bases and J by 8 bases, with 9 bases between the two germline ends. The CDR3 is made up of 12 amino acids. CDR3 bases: TGTGCCAGCAGCGCTTTGGCCGATGAGCAGTTCTTC. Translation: CASSALADEQFF.

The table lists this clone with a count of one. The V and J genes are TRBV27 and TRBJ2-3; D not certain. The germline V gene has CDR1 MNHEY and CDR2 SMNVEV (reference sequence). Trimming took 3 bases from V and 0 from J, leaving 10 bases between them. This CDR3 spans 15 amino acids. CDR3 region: CASSFYGPSTDTQYF. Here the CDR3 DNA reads TGTGCCAGCAGTTTCTACGGTCCTAGCACAGATACGCAGTATTTT.

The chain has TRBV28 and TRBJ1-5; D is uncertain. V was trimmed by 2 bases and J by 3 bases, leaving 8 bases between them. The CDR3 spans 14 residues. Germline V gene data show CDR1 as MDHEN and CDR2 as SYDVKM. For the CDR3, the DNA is TGTGCCAGCAGTTTAGTGCCCAACAATCAGCCCCAGCATTTT. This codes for CASSLVPNNQPQHF.

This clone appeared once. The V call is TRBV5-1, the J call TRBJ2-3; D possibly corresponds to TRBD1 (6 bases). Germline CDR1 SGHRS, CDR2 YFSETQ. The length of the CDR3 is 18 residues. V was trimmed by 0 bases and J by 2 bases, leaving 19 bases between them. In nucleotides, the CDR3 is TGCGCCAGCAGCTTGGAAAAAGGACAGCCATTCTTCACAGATACGCAGTATTTT. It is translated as CASSLEKGQPFFTDTQYF.

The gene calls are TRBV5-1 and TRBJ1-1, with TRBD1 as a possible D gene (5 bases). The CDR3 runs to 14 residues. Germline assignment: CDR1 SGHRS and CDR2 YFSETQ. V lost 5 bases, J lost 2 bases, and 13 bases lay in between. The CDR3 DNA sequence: TGCGCCAGCAGATCGGGGGAACTTAACACTGAAGCTTTCTTT. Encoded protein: CASRSGELNTEAFF.

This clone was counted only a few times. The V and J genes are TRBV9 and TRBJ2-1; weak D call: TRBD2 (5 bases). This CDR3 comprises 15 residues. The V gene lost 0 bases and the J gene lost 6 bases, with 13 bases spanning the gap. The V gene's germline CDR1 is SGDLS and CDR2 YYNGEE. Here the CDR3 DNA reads TGTGCCAGCAGCGTAGGTGAGGGCCGGCCCAATGAGCAGTTCTTC. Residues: CASSVGEGRPNEQFF.

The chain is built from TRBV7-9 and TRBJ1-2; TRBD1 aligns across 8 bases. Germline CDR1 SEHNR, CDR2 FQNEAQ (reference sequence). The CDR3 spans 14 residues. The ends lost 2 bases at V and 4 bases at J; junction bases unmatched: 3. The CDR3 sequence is CASSLSGTGYGYTF. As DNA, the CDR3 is TGTGCCAGCAGCTTAAGTGGGACAGGCTATGGCTACACCTTC.

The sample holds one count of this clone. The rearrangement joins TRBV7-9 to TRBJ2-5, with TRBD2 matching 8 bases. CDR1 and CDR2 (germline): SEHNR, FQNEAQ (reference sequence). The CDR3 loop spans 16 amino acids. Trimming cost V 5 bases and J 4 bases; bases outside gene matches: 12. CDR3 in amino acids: CASSPLGTRRRETQYF. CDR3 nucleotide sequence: TGTGCCAGCAGCCCTCTCGGGACTAGGAGACGAGAGACCCAGTACTTC. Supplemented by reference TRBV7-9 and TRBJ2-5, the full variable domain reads DTGVSQNPRHKITKRGQNVTFRCDPISEHNRLYWYRQTLGQGPEFLTYFQNEAQLEKSRLLSDRFSAERPKGSFSTLEIQRTEQGDSAMYLCASSPLGTRRRETQYFGPGTRLLVL.

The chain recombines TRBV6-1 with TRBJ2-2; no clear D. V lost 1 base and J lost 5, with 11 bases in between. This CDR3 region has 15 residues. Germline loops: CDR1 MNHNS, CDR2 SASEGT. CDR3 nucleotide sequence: TGTGCCAGCAGTGAAGGAACCGTGGGGACCGGGGAGCTGTTTTTT. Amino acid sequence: CASSEGTVGTGELFF.

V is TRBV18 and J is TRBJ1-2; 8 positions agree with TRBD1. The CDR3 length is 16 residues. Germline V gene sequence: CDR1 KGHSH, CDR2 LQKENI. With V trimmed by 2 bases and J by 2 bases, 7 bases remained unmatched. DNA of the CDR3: TGTGCCAGCTCACCAAGTGGCGACAGGGGAAACTATGGCTACACCTTC. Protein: CASSPSGDRGNYGYTF.